Shown below are 13 T cell receptor beta chains from a single sample sequenced in a study of blood T cell repertoires in COVID-19. Profiling relied on immunoSEQ multiplex PCR, and the TCRdb table lists in-frame clones only, not all of them. The sample records about 180,000 clones, more than 70% being singletons. The sample was peripheral blood. The receptors come from a woman aged 25 to 45 with acute or convalescent COVID-19.

The chain links TRBV10-3 to TRBJ2-7; a possible D gene is TRBD1 (5 bases). The V gene's germline CDR1 is ENHRY and CDR2 SYGVKD. The length of the CDR3 is 15 residues. V lost 6 bases and J lost 3, with 18 bases in between. This CDR3 is CAIRNRDDRNYEQYF. DNA of the CDR3: TGTGCCATCAGGAACCGAGACGACAGAAACTACGAGCAGTACTTC.

This clone is a singleton in its sample. This sequence joins TRBV9 and TRBJ1-3, with D possibly matching TRBD1 (5 bases). V dropped 0 bases and J dropped 6 bases, with 13 bases sitting between them. This CDR3 is 15 amino acids long. Germline CDR1 and CDR2: SGDLS and YYNGEE. The CDR3 here is CASSVGVREENTIYF. CDR3 nucleotide sequence: TGTGCCAGCAGCGTAGGTGTCAGGGAGGAAAACACCATATATTTT.

This chain links TRBV27 with TRBJ2-5; no clear D gene. CDR1 is MNHEY and CDR2 is SMNVEV in the germline V gene (reference sequence). Trimming left V 3 bases short and J 1 base short, with 6 bases between. This CDR3 is built from 13 residues. The CDR3 sequence is CASSLRIQETQYF. CDR3 coding DNA: TGTGCCAGCAGTTTGCGGATCCAAGAGACCCAGTACTTC.

V gene TRBV4-1 combines with J gene TRBJ2-2; the match to TRBD2 covers 14 bases. Germline V gene data show CDR1 as MGHRA and CDR2 as YSYEKL. CDR3 size: 17 residues. V dropped 5 bases and J dropped 7; count of bases not matched to a gene: 9. CDR3 sequence (DNA): TGCGCCAGCAGCTCGCGACTAGCGGGAGGGTGGAACGGGGAGCTGTTTTTT. It codes for CASSSRLAGGWNGELFF.

The rearrangement uses TRBV5-1 and TRBJ2-6; tentative D call: TRBD1 (5 bases). Per germline, CDR1 SGHRS and CDR2 YFSETQ. The V end lost 5 bases, the J end lost 8 bases, and 17 bases lay between the germline ends. The CDR3 has 15 residues. CDR3 loop: CASRRGTGNPNVLTF. The CDR3 bases are TGCGCCAGCAGAAGGGGTACTGGGAACCCCAACGTCCTGACTTTC. Full variable domain (missing parts from reference TRBV5-1 and TRBJ2-6): KAGVTQTPRYLIKTRGQQVTLSCSPISGHRSVSWYQQTPGQGLQFLFEYFSETQRNKGNFPGRFSGRQFSNSRSEMNVSTLELGDSALYLCASRRGTGNPNVLTFGAGSRLTVL.

The chain employs TRBV28 and TRBJ1-3, with 7 bases lining up with TRBD1. With V trimmed by 4 bases and J by 0 bases, 15 bases remained unmatched. Germline V gene lookup returns CDR1 MDHEN and CDR2 SYDVKM. The length of the CDR3 is 19 residues. The CDR3 DNA reads as TGTGCCAGCAGTTCCACCCCTCACCAAGGGGGCAACTCTGGAAACACCATATATTTT. Its translation is CASSSTPHQGGNSGNTIYF.

Remarks on this clone: One junction end does not reproduce the germline sequence, and a read error may be involved. The chain uses TRBV10-3 and TRBJ2-5, with D perhaps matching TRBD2 (6 bases). The CDR3 is 17 residues long. Germline loops: CDR1 ENHRY, CDR2 SYGVKD. DNA of the CDR3: TGTGCCATCAGTGGTCCCCCCGGGGGAAGCGATCAAGAGGCCCAGTACTTC. Protein: CAISGPPGGSDQEAQYF.

This clone was detected once. This chain uses TRBV24-1 with TRBJ2-3; weak D call: TRBD2 (5 bases). The V gene lost 4 bases and the J gene lost 0 bases, with 13 bases spanning the gap. The CDR3 totals 16 residues. The V gene's germline CDR1 is KGHDR and CDR2 SFDVKD. For the CDR3, the DNA is TGTGCCACCAGTGAACCCCGACTACGGAGCACAGATACGCAGTATTTT. Its protein product is CATSEPRLRSTDTQYF.

V gene TRBV30 combines with J gene TRBJ1-1, with 7 positions matching TRBD1. Germline CDR1 GTSNPN, CDR2 SVGIG (reference sequence). The CDR3 consists of 12 residues. V shed 3 bases and J 3 bases; nucleotides not matched to a gene: 1. CDR3 loop: CAWRRGHTEAFF. CDR3 DNA: TGTGCCTGGAGAAGGGGGCACACTGAAGCTTTCTTT.

The DNA for the CDR3 is TGTGCCAGCAGCTTAGTGACAGCTCAAGAGACCCAGTACTTC. This codes for CASSLVTAQETQYF. The chain links TRBV11-2 to TRBJ2-5; tentative D call: TRBD1 (5 bases). Germline loops: CDR1 SGHAT, CDR2 FQNNGV. Trimming shortened V by 1 base and J by 2 bases, and 8 bases separated the two germline ends. This CDR3 has 14 residues.

The CDR3 sequence is CSVGIAGGTYEQYF. DNA for the CDR3: TGCAGCGTTGGGATAGCGGGAGGCACCTACGAGCAGTACTTC. V and J are TRBV29-1 and TRBJ2-7; 10 bases are a match to TRBD2. CDR1 SQVTM and CDR2 ANQGSEA come from the germline V gene. Trimming took 4 bases from V and 2 from J; bases not matched to a gene: 5. This CDR3 has 14 amino acids.

The chain recombines TRBV6-1 with TRBJ2-3; D not resolved. Trimming removed 0 bases at V and 6 bases at J, with 7 bases between. This CDR3 has 13 residues. Germline V lookup: CDR1 MNHNS, CDR2 SASEGT. CDR3 DNA: TGTGCCAGCAGTGAAGCGAGTCTGGATACGCAGTATTTT. Encoded protein: CASSEASLDTQYF.

The chain employs TRBV5-1 and TRBJ1-1, with no clear D. Germline-derived CDR1 and CDR2 are SGHRS and YFSETQ. CDR3 length equals 16 residues. V shed 0 bases and J shed 3 bases, with 15 bases lying between them. The CDR3, as DNA: TGCGCCAGCAGCTTGGGGGCGGGCTTCGGGTACACTGAAGCTTTCTTT. It encodes CASSLGAGFGYTEAFF.